This T cell receptor (beta chain) was found in a study of T-cell memory formation after mild COVID-19. The CDR3 sequence is 17 residues long. Trimming removed 5 bases from V and 5 bases from J; junction bases left unmatched: 14. TCRdb reprocessed the 5' RACE reads via MiXCR and lists one record per CDR3 protein. The sample records about 610,000 distinct CDR3 sequences, roughly 17% being singletons. The receptor was isolated from an adult woman who had mild COVID-19 (a few samples of this study predate the infection). Cell type and time point are not known. V is TRBV12-3 or TRBV12-4 and J is TRBJ2-5, with 10 bases identical to TRBD1. Sample: PBMCs or a T cell subset sorted from them (not recorded which). The CDR3 loop reads CASSPGTGEPKGETQYF. In DNA form, the CDR3 reads TGTGCCAGCAGTCCCGGGACAGGGGAGCCGAAGGGGGAGACCCAGTACTTC.